Following are 27 T cell receptor beta chains from one sample sequenced in a study of cytomegalovirus exposure and HLA in healthy donors. The PCR contained 60 Vbeta and 13 Jbeta primers. The table came from immunoSEQ multiplex PCR; TCRdb's copy has only in-frame clones and leaves some out. In the table there are about 110,000 clones, approximately 79% of which are singletons. Sequenced material: PBMCs. These receptors all come from a woman in her thirties or forties in good health and CMV-seronegative.

A remark on this clone: The sample holds other DNA sequences that translate to the same CDR3. The gene calls are TRBV19 and TRBJ1-4; no definite D call. The CDR3 runs to 11 residues. Trimming took 3 bases from V and 8 from J, leaving 4 bases between them. Germline loops: CDR1 LNHDA, CDR2 SQIVND (reference sequence). The CDR3 sequence is CASSIGEKLFF. CDR3 bases: TGTGCCAGTAGTATCGGGGAAAAACTGTTTTTT.

V gene TRBV7-9 combines with J gene TRBJ2-5, with 7 positions matching TRBD2. Germline values: CDR1 SEHNR, CDR2 FQNEAQ (reference sequence). Losses at the gene ends were 5 bases for V and 2 bases for J; bases not matched to a gene: 14. The CDR3 is 17 amino acids. The DNA of the CDR3 is TGTGCCAGCAGCCCCCTACCAGGGCGGGGGAAACAAGAGACCCAGTACTTC. Translation: CASSPLPGRGKQETQYF.

The rearrangement uses TRBV6-5 and TRBJ1-5; 7 bases are shared with TRBD1. CDR3 length: 15 amino acids. V trimming: 2 bases; J trimming: 5 bases; junction bases outside the gene matches: 6. Germline V CDR1 and CDR2: MNHEY, SVGAGI. CDR3: CASSYADRADQPQHF. The DNA of the CDR3 is TGTGCCAGCAGTTACGCCGACAGGGCGGATCAGCCCCAGCATTTT.

The rearrangement joins TRBV5-6 to TRBJ1-2, with 9 bases fitting TRBD1. In germline, CDR1 is SGHDT, CDR2 YYEEEE. The CDR3 loop spans 14 amino acids. The V gene end was trimmed by 4 bases and the J gene end by 1 base; junction bases not matched to a gene: 2. In DNA, the CDR3 is TGTGCCAGCAGCCCGACAGGGGGTAACTATGGCTACACCTTC. Protein sequence: CASSPTGGNYGYTF.

This clone has only a few counts. The chain links TRBV28 to TRBJ1-4, with a tentative D call TRBD1 (5 bases). The germline V gene encodes CDR1 MDHEN and CDR2 SYDVKM. The CDR3 is 15 residues long. V lost 3 bases, J lost 4 bases, and 12 bases lay in between. The CDR3 nucleotides are TGTGCCAGCAGTTTTCAGGGAGCGGGTAATGAAAAACTGTTTTTT. As protein: CASSFQGAGNEKLFF.

This clone appeared a single time. This sequence joins TRBV27 and TRBJ1-2, with no clear D. Germline assignment: CDR1 MNHEY and CDR2 SMNVEV (reference sequence). This CDR3 has 11 residues. CDR3 DNA: TGTGCAGCAGGAGGTGGGGATGGCTACACCTTC. Protein sequence: CAAGGGDGYTF.

By share, this clone ranks as medium-sized. The J gene is TRBJ1-1, the V gene TRBV28; a weak D match, TRBD1 (5 bases). V lost 2 bases and J 11 bases, leaving 12 bases between the germline ends. CDR3 length: 12 residues. The germline V gene has CDR1 MDHEN and CDR2 SYDVKM. DNA for the CDR3: TGTGCCAGCAGTTTACTGCAGGGTTGGGCTTTCTTT. Its translation: CASSLLQGWAFF.

V usage is TRBV10-3 and J usage is TRBJ1-6; D unresolved. From germline, CDR1 is ENHRY and CDR2 SYGVKD. This CDR3 comprises 11 residues. V gave up 2 bases and J gave up 14 bases, with 7 bases separating them. The CDR3 sequence is CAISEGQSLHF. CDR3 nucleotides: TGTGCCATCAGTGAGGGTCAGTCCCTCCACTTT.

The chain employs TRBV15 and TRBJ1-1; 8 bases match TRBD1. Germline assignment: CDR1 LNHNV and CDR2 YYDKDF (reference sequence). After removal of 1 base from V and 5 bases from J, the junction contained 6 bases not matched to a gene. This CDR3 is built from 15 residues. The CDR3 bases are TGTGCCACCAGCAGAGTCCAGGGGGCGAGGACTGAAGCTTTCTTT. The encoded protein is CATSRVQGARTEAFF.

The chain links TRBV10-3 to TRBJ2-7; perhaps TRBD1 as D (6 bases). The CDR3 is made up of 15 amino acids. The ends were cut back, 6 bases at V and 3 bases at J, with 18 bases in the middle. CDR1 and CDR2 (germline): ENHRY, SYGVKD. CDR3 sequence: CAISDRDTADYEQYF. The CDR3 DNA sequence: TGTGCCATCAGCGACCGGGACACGGCCGACTACGAGCAGTACTTC.

This chain uses TRBV29-1 with TRBJ1-1, with D maybe TRBD1 (5 bases). CDR1 and CDR2 from the germline V gene are SQVTM and ANQGSEA. CDR3 length: 14 residues. Trimming left V 4 bases short and J 1 base short, with 13 bases between. CDR3 region: CSVGVGLQNTEAFF. CDR3 DNA sequence: TGCAGCGTTGGGGTGGGACTCCAGAACACTGAAGCTTTCTTT.

J is TRBJ2-7 and V is TRBV27, with TRBD2 identical over 13 bases. Germline V CDR1 and CDR2: MNHEY, SMNVEV (reference sequence). The CDR3 has 15 residues. The V segment lost 6 bases and the J segment 5 bases; nucleotides outside the gene matches: 7. This CDR3 is CASSAPTSGRNEQYF. The CDR3 DNA reads as TGTGCCAGCAGCGCCCCGACTAGCGGGAGGAACGAGCAGTACTTC.

This clone showed up just a few times. This chain connects TRBV11-2 to TRBJ1-5; no firm D call. Germline lookup yields CDR1 SGHAT and CDR2 FQNNGV. The CDR3 spans 13 residues. Trimming shortened V by 7 bases and J by 10 bases, and 17 bases separated the two germline ends. The CDR3 protein is CASTENGVEPQHF. The CDR3, as DNA: TGTGCCAGCACCGAGAACGGAGTAGAACCCCAGCATTTT. The full variable domain, in which reference TRBV11-2 and TRBJ1-5 provide the parts outside the CDR3, is EAGVAQSPRYKIIEKRQSVAFWCNPISGHATLYWYQQILGQGPKLLIQFQNNGVVDDSQLPKDRFSAERLKGVDSTLKIQPAKLEDSAVYLCASTENGVEPQHFGDGTRLSIL.

With regard to this clone: At one boundary the junction diverges from the germline segment, which might be a read error. The chain employs TRBV30 and TRBJ2-7; TRBD2 is a possible D gene (6 bases). The CDR3 consists of 15 residues. Germline V gene data show CDR1 as GTSNPN and CDR2 as SVGIG (reference sequence). CDR3 loop: CAWSAPEGSSHEQYF. In nucleotides, the CDR3 is TGTGCCTGGAGTGCCCCGGAGGGTAGCTCCCACGAGCAGTACTTC.

The chain has TRBV5-1 and TRBJ2-3, with 10 positions matching TRBD2. After removal of 1 base from V and 5 bases from J, the junction contained 1 base not matched to a gene. The CDR3 has 14 amino acids. Germline CDR1 SGHRS, CDR2 YFSETQ. The CDR3 region has the DNA TGCGCCAGCAGCTTGAGCGGGGGGGAAGATACGCAGTATTTT. Translated: CASSLSGGEDTQYF.

The chain couples TRBV10-1 to TRBJ2-7; D is uncertain. CDR1 is WNHNN and CDR2 is SYGVQD in the germline V gene (reference sequence). V was pared by 4 bases and J by 6 bases, with 10 bases between. This CDR3 has 12 residues. CDR3 in amino acids: CASSASESEQYF. For the CDR3, the DNA is TGCGCCAGCAGTGCCTCCGAGAGCGAGCAGTACTTC.

The rearrangement joins TRBV5-1 to TRBJ1-3; no clear D gene. The V end was cut by 4 bases, the J end by 4 bases, with 6 bases between. This CDR3 is 12 amino acids long. Germline CDR1 SGHRS, CDR2 YFSETQ. CDR3 in amino acids: CASSQEGNTIYF. The CDR3 DNA reads as TGCGCCAGCAGCCAGGAAGGAAACACCATATATTTT.

This clone was picked up one time. At one end the junction does not follow the germline gene, possibly because of a read error. The sample has other DNA sequences that encode this CDR3 too. The genes are TRBV13 and TRBJ2-7; possible D gene TRBD2, 5 bases. This CDR3 contains 15 residues. Germline CDR1 is PRHDT and CDR2 is FYEKMQ (reference sequence). The CDR3 here is CASSPRVERHYEQYF. CDR3 DNA: TGCGCCAGCAGCCCGCGGGTCGAGAGGCACTACGAGCAGTACTTC.

This clone was detected a few times. The chain recombines TRBV27 with TRBJ1-1; a weak D match, TRBD1 (6 bases). Deletions cut 3 bases from V and 4 bases from J, with 15 bases between. CDR3 length: 15 residues. The germline V gene has CDR1 MNHEY and CDR2 SMNVEV (reference sequence). Here the CDR3 reads CASSFLTGRGTEAFF. DNA for the CDR3: TGTGCCAGCAGTTTTCTGACGGGCAGGGGCACTGAAGCTTTCTTT.

This clone has just one count. The genes are TRBV6-1 and TRBJ1-2; 7 nucleotides agree with TRBD1. The CDR3 runs 14 residues. V was clipped by 2 bases and J by 4 bases; unmatched bases: 4. Germline CDR1 MNHNS, CDR2 SASEGT. The CDR3 coding sequence is TGTGCCAGCAGTGAACAGCAGGGGGGCTATGGCTACACCTTC. Translated, it gives CASSEQQGGYGYTF.

The chain links TRBV19 to TRBJ1-2, with 7 bases aligning to TRBD1. Losses at the gene ends were 2 bases for V and 4 bases for J; bases not matched to a gene: 1. Germline CDR1 is LNHDA and CDR2 is SQIVND (reference sequence). The CDR3 covers 13 residues. CDR3 sequence reads: CASSITGAYGYTF. The DNA for the CDR3 is TGTGCCAGTAGTATAACAGGGGCCTATGGCTACACCTTC. The whole variable domain, filled in from reference TRBV19 and TRBJ1-2, reads DGGITQSPKYLFRKEGQNVTLSCEQNLNHDAMYWYRQDPGQGLRLIYYSQIVNDFQKGDIAEGYSVSREKKESFPLTVTSAQKNPTAFYLCASSITGAYGYTFGSGTRLTVV.

V is TRBV6-1 and J is TRBJ2-5; TRBD2 matches 8 bases. Trimming removed 2 bases from V and 1 base from J; junction bases left unmatched: 3. Germline CDR1 and CDR2: MNHNS and SASEGT. The CDR3 contains 15 residues. The CDR3 DNA is TGTGCCAGCAGTGAAATAGCGGGGTCCCAAGAGACCCAGTACTTC. Its translation: CASSEIAGSQETQYF.

The chain uses TRBV19 and TRBJ2-6; tentatively, D is TRBD2 (5 bases). Per the germline V gene, CDR1 is LNHDA and CDR2 is SQIVND (reference sequence). The CDR3 is 16 amino acids. Deletions cut 7 bases from V and 0 bases from J, with 13 bases between. The CDR3 nucleotides are TGTGCCAGTACATGGGCGGGTATCTCTGGGGCCAACGTCCTGACTTTC. It encodes CASTWAGISGANVLTF.

The V gene is TRBV10-3, the J gene TRBJ2-2; tentatively, D is TRBD2 (6 bases). Trimming left V 6 bases short and J 10 bases short, with 24 bases between. The germline CDR1 and CDR2 sequences are ENHRY and SYGVKD. This CDR3 region has 16 residues. The CDR3: CAISAPVLAMAAELFF. CDR3 DNA sequence: TGTGCCATCAGCGCCCCCGTCCTAGCGATGGCCGCGGAGCTGTTTTTT.

The J gene is TRBJ1-1, the V gene TRBV19; D not resolved. This CDR3 has 12 amino acids. Per the germline V gene, CDR1 is LNHDA and CDR2 is SQIVND (reference sequence). Trimming removed 8 bases at V and 0 bases at J, with 7 bases between. The CDR3 DNA sequence: TGTGCCAGTGCAGGTTTGAACACTGAAGCTTTCTTT. Amino acid sequence: CASAGLNTEAFF.

CDR3 in DNA: TGTGCCAGCCTCGTGAGGGACAGGGCCTACGAGCAGTACTTC. Residues: CASLVRDRAYEQYF. The chain employs TRBV6-5 and TRBJ2-5, with TRBD1 matching over 9 bases. TRBJ2-7 explains the end of the DNA better; the J call may be wrong. CDR3 length: 14 amino acids. Germline CDR1 MNHEY, CDR2 SVGAGI.

The CDR3 loop is CASSDGTGGMYETQYF. The CDR3 nucleotides read TGTGCCAGCAGCGATGGGACAGGGGGAATGTATGAGACCCAGTACTTC. The chain has TRBV7-8 and TRBJ2-5, with 11 bases lining up with TRBD1. The germline V gene has CDR1 SGHVS and CDR2 FQNEAQ. V was clipped by 5 bases and J by 5 bases; unmatched bases: 10. The CDR3 consists of 16 residues. The full variable domain, its missing parts supplied by reference TRBV7-8 and TRBJ2-5, is GAGVSQSPRYKVAKRGQDVALRCDPISGHVSLFWYQQALGQGPEFLTYFQNEAQLDKSGLPSDRFFAERPEGSVSTLKIQRTQQEDSAVYLCASSDGTGGMYETQYFGPGTRLLVL.